This T cell receptor beta chain appears in the sequencing data of a study of cytomegalovirus exposure and HLA in healthy donors. Study findings and constraints: HLA allele associations emerged for around 15,000 TCR beta sequences in a later analysis, at 0.05 false discovery rate.

Vbeta (60) and Jbeta (13) primers were used in the PCR. Original processing methods: A later analysis tallied tens of millions of unique TCR beta chains, some 10 million of them shared. The assay was immunoSEQ multiplex PCR, and TCRdb's table has in-frame clones only and misses some. That table furnishes V, J and clone size, whereas the DNA furnished D and trimming. The sample contains 200,000 to 250,000 clones, more than 75% of which appear only once. Germline V gene lookup returns CDR1 SGHNT and CDR2 YYREEE (reference sequence). The CDR3 spans 20 residues. V lost 0 bases and J lost 4; bases outside the gene matches: 19. To note about this clone: No antigen is known for it.

Sequencing input: PBMCs. This chain connects TRBV5-4 to TRBJ2-7; TRBD2 matches at 10 bases. This sequence was found in a human donor in good health. The CDR3: CASSLGGAGYKREGQYEQYF. CDR3 nucleotides: TGTGCCAGCAGCTTGGGGGGTGCAGGCTATAAGCGGGAGGGCCAGTACGAGCAGTACTTC.